This T cell receptor beta chain was sequenced during a study of metastatic and nonmetastatic thyroid tumors. Study details: Blood and tumor or nodule tissue repertoires from malignant and benign thyroid patients were compared.

Concerning this clone itself: The antigen remains unidentified.

Among the patients, none had received any treatment before thyroid surgery. General observations from the study: Malignant thyroid tumors reportedly exceeded benign nodules significantly in TCR beta diversity, with the difference appearing in blood and tumor.

The junction had 7 bases not matched to a gene; V was cut back by 4 bases and J by 3 bases. Germline CDR1 and CDR2: SGHDT and YYEEEE. The CDR3 runs to 15 residues. As originally analysed: A distant-metastasis classifier for papillary thyroid cancer was built using CDR3 differences across clinicopathological groups. Using MiXCR, TCRdb re-called clones from the PCR reads. TCRdb's processing, not the authors' own work, is the source of the V and J calls. The sample has around 16,000 clones, about 25% seen once. The receptor was derived from a female donor with papillary thyroid cancer or a benign thyroid nodule (not recorded which). Some clones in this sample may be carry-over from other donors' samples. The sequencing input was adjacent normal tissue. V is TRBV5-6 and J is TRBJ1-5; 7 nucleotides agree with TRBD1. In DNA form, the CDR3 reads TGTGCCAGCAGCGCTGGACAGGCGGTCAATCAGCCCCAGCATTTT. Its protein is CASSAGQAVNQPQHF.